What follows are 29 T cell receptor beta chains derived from one specimen sequenced in a study of radiation and T cells in renal cell carcinoma. TCRdb's copy holds only in-frame clones and misses some; the assay was immunoSEQ multiplex PCR. Of around 94,000 clones detected, 86% appear once; the ten largest clones hold under 9.5%. Sample time point: baseline pretreatment blood. The treatment is: 15 Gy SBRT to primary tumor, nephrectomy 4 weeks later. Sequencing used blood, obtained from a patient whose treatment included radiotherapy and nephrectomy. These receptors came from a man between 50 and 59 years old with renal cell carcinoma.

V usage is TRBV13 and J usage is TRBJ1-5, with D unclear. The V gene's germline CDR1 is PRHDT and CDR2 FYEKMQ (reference sequence). Trimming took 5 bases from V and 15 from J, leaving 20 bases between them. This CDR3 has 13 residues. CDR3 coding DNA: TGTGCCAGCAGCCTGGACCCCGAGGGCAAAAGGCATTTT. Its protein product is CASSLDPEGKRHF.

This chain connects TRBV5-1 to TRBJ2-3, with D perhaps given as TRBD1 or TRBD2 (5 bases each). V shed 3 bases and J shed 5 bases, with 19 bases lying between them. The CDR3 sequence is 16 residues long. Looked up from germline, CDR1 is SGHRS and CDR2 is YFSETQ. CDR3 nucleotide sequence: TGCGCCAGCAGCTCCGGTGGGGGTAGTTCAGGAGATACGCAGTATTTT. It is translated as CASSSGGGSSGDTQYF. Drawing the rest from reference TRBV5-1 and TRBJ2-3, the complete variable domain is KAGVTQTPRYLIKTRGQQVTLSCSPISGHRSVSWYQQTPGQGLQFLFEYFSETQRNKGNFPGRFSGRQFSNSRSEMNVSTLELGDSALYLCASSSGGGSSGDTQYFGPGTRLTVL.

The chain employs TRBV5-1 and TRBJ1-6, with no clear D. The CDR3 has 13 amino acids. V was trimmed by 4 bases and J by 7 bases, leaving 9 bases between them. Germline CDR1 and CDR2: SGHRS and YFSETQ. This CDR3 is CASSLLGNSPLHF. The CDR3 region has the DNA TGCGCCAGCAGCCTGCTTGGAAATTCACCCCTCCACTTT. The full variable domain, its missing parts supplied by reference TRBV5-1 and TRBJ1-6, is KAGVTQTPRYLIKTRGQQVTLSCSPISGHRSVSWYQQTPGQGLQFLFEYFSETQRNKGNFPGRFSGRQFSNSRSEMNVSTLELGDSALYLCASSLLGNSPLHFGNGTRLTVT.

This clone was detected a few times. The rearrangement links TRBV11-2 to TRBJ2-1; TRBD1 is a possible D gene (6 bases). Trimming pared 5 bases from V and 2 bases from J, leaving 13 bases between. CDR3 length: 15 amino acids. CDR1 is SGHAT and CDR2 is FQNNGV in the germline V gene. This chain's CDR3 is CASSPQRGTYNEQFF. In DNA form, the CDR3 reads TGTGCCAGCAGCCCCCAGAGGGGGACCTACAATGAGCAGTTCTTC.

The rearrangement links TRBV25-1 to TRBJ2-1; D unresolved. Trimming stripped 4 bases from V and 2 bases from J, with 12 bases between. The CDR3 runs 15 residues. Germline V lookup: CDR1 MGHDK, CDR2 SYGVNS. CDR3 sequence: CASSAVSGPYNEQFF. DNA of the CDR3: TGTGCCAGCAGTGCCGTATCAGGTCCCTACAATGAGCAGTTCTTC.

V usage is TRBV19 and J usage is TRBJ2-1, with 10 positions matching TRBD1. There are 16 residues in the CDR3. Germline CDR1 reads LNHDA; CDR2 reads SQIVND (reference sequence). Trimming took 9 bases from V and 5 from J; bases not matched to a gene: 13. DNA for the CDR3: TGTGCCAGCTACGGGACAGGGGCTCAGGATCACAATGAGCAGTTCTTC. Protein product: CASYGTGAQDHNEQFF.

V and J are TRBV6-5 and TRBJ1-6; no definite D call. CDR3 size: 14 residues. The germline V gene has CDR1 MNHEY and CDR2 SVGAGI. The germline V and J ends were trimmed by 3 bases and 7 bases, with 10 bases remaining between them. CDR3 DNA: TGTGCCAGCAGTTATTCGAAATCAAATTCACCCCTCCACTTT. It is translated as CASSYSKSNSPLHF.

The CDR3 region has the DNA TGTGCCAGCACCCTGACAGGGGAGAACACTGAAGCTTTCTTT. It is translated as CASTLTGENTEAFF. This chain connects TRBV6-1 to TRBJ1-1; TRBD1 matches 8 bases. Looked up from germline, CDR1 is MNHNS and CDR2 is SASEGT. The CDR3 has 14 residues. V was pared by 7 bases and J by 1 base, with 5 bases of the junction left unmatched.

This chain links TRBV11-2 with TRBJ1-6; no firm D call. V lost 0 bases and J lost 9, with 9 bases in between. Germline-derived CDR1 and CDR2 are SGHAT and FQNNGV. The CDR3 totals 14 residues. The CDR3 sequence: CASSLDLRGSPLHF. The CDR3, as DNA: TGTGCCAGCAGCTTAGATCTGCGGGGTTCACCCCTCCACTTT.

The rearrangement links TRBV7-8 to TRBJ2-7, with no clear D. Trimming left V 5 bases short and J 6 bases short, with 14 bases between. From germline, CDR1 is SGHVS and CDR2 FQNEAQ. The CDR3 is 13 residues long. The chain's CDR3 is CASSRPAVGEQYF. The DNA of the CDR3 is TGTGCCAGCAGCCGGCCCGCGGTTGGCGAGCAGTACTTC.

This clone has just a few counts. The chain employs TRBV5-1 and TRBJ1-5; D possibly corresponds to TRBD1 (6 bases). This CDR3 is 16 amino acids long. The V end was cut by 5 bases, the J end by 3 bases, with 18 bases between. Germline values: CDR1 SGHRS, CDR2 YFSETQ. This CDR3 is CASRSGGGRPNQPQHF. The CDR3 bases are TGCGCCAGCAGAAGTGGGGGCGGACGACCCAATCAGCCCCAGCATTTT.

The V and J genes are TRBV6-1 and TRBJ1-1; TRBD1 aligns across 7 bases. The V gene's germline CDR1 is MNHNS and CDR2 SASEGT. J gave up 5 bases and V 3 bases, and 6 bases lay outside the gene matches. This CDR3 has 14 residues. The CDR3, as DNA: TGTGCCAGCAGTGATCGACAGGGAGTTACTGAAGCTTTCTTT. This codes for CASSDRQGVTEAFF.

V gene TRBV2 combines with J gene TRBJ2-2, with 7 bases identical to TRBD2. CDR1 and CDR2 from the germline V gene are SNHLY and FYNNEI. The CDR3 has 15 residues. V trimming: 6 bases; J trimming: 0 bases; junction bases outside the gene matches: 4. DNA of the CDR3: TGTGCCAGCAGGCCGGGACTACCGAACACCGGGGAGCTGTTTTTT. Translating it yields CASRPGLPNTGELFF.

This clone was seen only a few times. The J gene is TRBJ1-1, the V gene TRBV28, with D possibly matching TRBD1 (5 bases). Germline V CDR1 and CDR2: MDHEN, SYDVKM. Trimming left V 8 bases short and J 4 bases short, with 14 bases between. This CDR3 region has 13 residues. The CDR3 loop is CASRSGGGTEAFF. CDR3 DNA: TGTGCCAGCCGCTCGGGTGGGGGCACTGAAGCTTTCTTT.

The chain uses TRBV29-1 and TRBJ2-7; the match to TRBD2 covers 9 bases. The CDR3 length is 15 residues. Germline loops: CDR1 SQVTM, CDR2 ANQGSEA. Trimming cost V 2 bases and J 3 bases; bases outside gene matches: 8. The CDR3 nucleotides are TGCAGCGTTGAAACGGGACTAGCTTCTAACTACGAGCAGTACTTC. This encodes CSVETGLASNYEQYF.

This clone was picked up one time. CDR3 nucleotide sequence: TGTGCCAGCAGCTTGGAGGGAGGGGGCCACGGCTACACCTTC. The encoded protein is CASSLEGGGHGYTF. The chain has TRBV5-5 and TRBJ1-2; 7 bases line up with TRBD1. The CDR3 covers 14 residues. Germline CDR1 and CDR2: SGHKS and YYEKEE (reference sequence). V trimming: 0 bases; J trimming: 8 bases; junction bases outside the gene matches: 7.

V and J are TRBV6-5 and TRBJ2-7; a possible D gene is TRBD2 (6 bases). Trimming took 2 bases from V and 4 from J, leaving 15 bases between them. The CDR3 is 15 residues long. CDR1 MNHEY and CDR2 SVGAGI come from the germline V gene. The CDR3 DNA is TGTGCCAGCAGTTACCGGGACTTGGAAAATTACGAGCAGTACTTC. Translated: CASSYRDLENYEQYF.

V and J are TRBV10-3 and TRBJ1-2; D call uncertain. Germline CDR1 reads ENHRY; CDR2 reads SYGVKD. This CDR3 spans 14 amino acids. Deletions cut 0 bases from V and 2 bases from J, with 7 bases between. The CDR3 DNA is TGTGCCATCAGTGAGTCCGGGATCAACTATGGCTACACCTTC. It encodes CAISESGINYGYTF.

V gene TRBV7-2 combines with J gene TRBJ2-1, with D uncertain. The CDR3 is 16 amino acids. V lost 2 bases and J lost 3, with 14 bases in between. Germline V gene sequence: CDR1 SGHTA, CDR2 FQGNSA. The CDR3 here is CASSLRISDLYNEQFF. CDR3 nucleotides: TGTGCCAGCAGCTTAAGGATTTCGGACCTCTACAATGAGCAGTTCTTC.

The chain joins TRBV2 to TRBJ1-2, with TRBD1 matching 8 bases. The V gene's germline CDR1 is SNHLY and CDR2 FYNNEI. Trimming cost V 4 bases and J 7 bases; bases outside gene matches: 5. This CDR3 spans 13 amino acids. The CDR3, as DNA: TGTGCCAGCAGTGCGACAGGGGTACTTGGCTACACCTTC. This codes for CASSATGVLGYTF. The full variable domain, in which reference TRBV2 and TRBJ1-2 provide the parts outside the CDR3, is EPEVTQTPSHQVTQMGQEVILRCVPISNHLYFYWYRQILGQKVEFLVSFYNNEISEKSEIFDDQFSVERPDGSNFTLKIRSTKLEDSAMYFCASSATGVLGYTFGSGTRLTVV.

The chain combines TRBV10-2 with TRBJ2-5; the D is unclear. Trimming shortened V by 2 bases and J by 5 bases, and 6 bases separated the two germline ends. Germline V gene sequence: CDR1 WSHSY, CDR2 SAAADI. The CDR3 has 12 residues. CDR3 sequence (DNA): TGCGCCAGCAGTGAGATCCGTGAGACCCAGTACTTC. Amino acids: CASSEIRETQYF.

This chain links TRBV7-9 with TRBJ1-2, with D possibly TRBD1 on 5 matching bases. V lost 4 bases and J 3 bases, leaving 15 bases between the germline ends. CDR1 and CDR2 (germline): SEHNR, FQNEAQ (reference sequence). The CDR3 totals 15 residues. The chain's CDR3 is CASSSGRRTDYGYTF. CDR3 sequence (DNA): TGTGCCAGCAGCTCGGGACGCCGAACTGACTATGGCTACACCTTC.

The chain has TRBV9 and TRBJ2-1, with TRBD2 identical over 10 bases. Germline CDR1 and CDR2: SGDLS and YYNGEE. There are 15 residues in the CDR3. Unmatched junction bases numbered 3, after V lost 0 bases and J lost 6 bases. CDR3 in DNA: TGTGCCAGCAGCGTAGGATCTAGCGGGAGCAATGAGCAGTTCTTC. Translating it yields CASSVGSSGSNEQFF.

The genes are TRBV30 and TRBJ2-3; TRBD2 matches at 9 bases. The CDR3 totals 16 residues. Germline V gene lookup returns CDR1 GTSNPN and CDR2 SVGIG (reference sequence). This CDR3 reads CATTPPSGASTDTQYF. CDR3 nucleotide sequence: TGTGCAACGACCCCCCCTAGCGGGGCTAGCACAGATACGCAGTATTTT.

In its sample, this clone was seen a few times. This sequence joins TRBV28 and TRBJ1-4; possibly TRBD1 for D (6 bases). The V end was cut by 2 bases, the J end by 8 bases, with 15 bases between. The CDR3 runs 15 residues. CDR1 is MDHEN, CDR2 SYDVKM, per germline. The CDR3 region has the DNA TGTGCCAGCAGTTTAGGGGGGCAGCTAGGAGAAAAACTGTTTTTT. Amino acid sequence: CASSLGGQLGEKLFF.

V usage is TRBV5-1 and J usage is TRBJ2-7; tentatively, D is TRBD2 (6 bases). The germline CDR1 and CDR2 sequences are SGHRS and YFSETQ. The CDR3 covers 15 residues. Trimming left V 2 bases short and J 6 bases short, with 18 bases between. DNA of the CDR3: TGCGCCAGCAGCTTAGGAGGGGCACCAACTGGCGAGCAGTACTTC. Its protein product is CASSLGGAPTGEQYF. The variable domain in full, completed from reference TRBV5-1 and TRBJ2-7, reads KAGVTQTPRYLIKTRGQQVTLSCSPISGHRSVSWYQQTPGQGLQFLFEYFSETQRNKGNFPGRFSGRQFSNSRSEMNVSTLELGDSALYLCASSLGGAPTGEQYFGPGTRLTVT.

The chain combines TRBV6-5 with TRBJ2-7, with 9 bases identical to TRBD1. The CDR3 spans 15 residues. V was pared by 2 bases and J by 2 bases, with 4 bases of the junction left unmatched. The germline V gene has CDR1 MNHEY and CDR2 SVGAGI. CDR3 bases: TGTGCCAGCAGTTACATGGGACAGGGCGCCTACGAGCAGTACTTC. Translation gives CASSYMGQGAYEQYF.

This chain connects TRBV29-1 to TRBJ2-1, with 8 bases fitting TRBD2. Germline V gene data show CDR1 as SQVTM and CDR2 as ANQGSEA. V trimming: 3 bases; J trimming: 6 bases; junction bases outside the gene matches: 4. The CDR3 runs to 13 residues. CDR3 sequence reads: CSVDRLAGNEQFF. For the CDR3, the DNA is TGCAGCGTTGATCGGCTAGCGGGCAATGAGCAGTTCTTC.

This clone was seen a single time. The chain links TRBV27 to TRBJ2-5; D possibly corresponds to TRBD1 (5 bases). Germline CDR1 reads MNHEY; CDR2 reads SMNVEV (reference sequence). The CDR3 is 15 amino acids. The V and J ends lost 4 bases and 2 bases respectively, with 14 bases between them. The DNA of the CDR3 is TGTGCCAGCAGTTCGGAAGGGCCAGGGCAAGAGACCCAGTACTTC. Its protein product is CASSSEGPGQETQYF.